The text below deals with one T cell receptor (beta chain). Germline V gene lookup returns CDR1 DFQATT and CDR2 SNEGSKA (reference sequence). The CDR3 contains 13 residues. Trimming took off 1 base at V and 1 base at J, with 5 bases between the two ends. These data come from a study of blood T cells in healthy people across ages. The second PCR ran roughly 6 to 11 cycles with a sample-barcoded 5' primer and J-beta primers. In TCRdb, the 5' RACE reads were re-called with MiXCR into one record per CDR3 protein. In the table there are about 780,000 distinct CDR3 sequences, 46% of which are singletons. Sequencing input: blood. The clonotype was recovered from a man aged 80 or over in good health. The chain couples TRBV20-1 to TRBJ2-1; no clear D gene. CDR3 loop: CSARVTSYNEQFF. The CDR3 region has the DNA TGCAGTGCTAGAGTCACGTCCTACAATGAGCAGTTCTTC.